This T cell receptor (beta chain) came from a study of cytomegalovirus exposure and HLA in healthy donors. Findings of the study overall: Reports credit the classifier with highly specific, highly sensitive diagnosis of cytomegalovirus status. Later on, an analysis tied 15,000 or so TCR beta sequences to HLA alleles at 0.05 false discovery rate. Excluded: some indistinguishable V segments such as TRBV6-2 and TRBV6-3. Per a prior analysis, the majority of TCR beta V segments were productive roughly 90% or roughly 30% of the time.

The CDR3 totals 12 residues. Germline CDR1 is GTSNPN and CDR2 is SVGIG (reference sequence). Trimming took 5 bases from V and 7 from J, leaving 12 bases between them. This clone was counted a few times. Its cognate antigen is unknown. The PCR ran on 60 Vbeta and 13 Jbeta primers. Generated by immunoSEQ multiplex PCR, the TCRdb table keeps only in-frame clones and is missing some. Altogether 75,000 to 95,000 clones are present, around 70% being singletons, with the ten largest covering 2.5% to 3%. The sample consisted of PBMCs. The sequence derives from a man aged 45-65 years in good health and CMV-seronegative. V and J are TRBV30 and TRBJ1-5, with D possibly TRBD1 on 5 matching bases. The CDR3 sequence: CAWSQGTQPQHF. DNA of the CDR3: TGTGCCTGGTCGCAGGGTACGCAGCCCCAGCATTTT.